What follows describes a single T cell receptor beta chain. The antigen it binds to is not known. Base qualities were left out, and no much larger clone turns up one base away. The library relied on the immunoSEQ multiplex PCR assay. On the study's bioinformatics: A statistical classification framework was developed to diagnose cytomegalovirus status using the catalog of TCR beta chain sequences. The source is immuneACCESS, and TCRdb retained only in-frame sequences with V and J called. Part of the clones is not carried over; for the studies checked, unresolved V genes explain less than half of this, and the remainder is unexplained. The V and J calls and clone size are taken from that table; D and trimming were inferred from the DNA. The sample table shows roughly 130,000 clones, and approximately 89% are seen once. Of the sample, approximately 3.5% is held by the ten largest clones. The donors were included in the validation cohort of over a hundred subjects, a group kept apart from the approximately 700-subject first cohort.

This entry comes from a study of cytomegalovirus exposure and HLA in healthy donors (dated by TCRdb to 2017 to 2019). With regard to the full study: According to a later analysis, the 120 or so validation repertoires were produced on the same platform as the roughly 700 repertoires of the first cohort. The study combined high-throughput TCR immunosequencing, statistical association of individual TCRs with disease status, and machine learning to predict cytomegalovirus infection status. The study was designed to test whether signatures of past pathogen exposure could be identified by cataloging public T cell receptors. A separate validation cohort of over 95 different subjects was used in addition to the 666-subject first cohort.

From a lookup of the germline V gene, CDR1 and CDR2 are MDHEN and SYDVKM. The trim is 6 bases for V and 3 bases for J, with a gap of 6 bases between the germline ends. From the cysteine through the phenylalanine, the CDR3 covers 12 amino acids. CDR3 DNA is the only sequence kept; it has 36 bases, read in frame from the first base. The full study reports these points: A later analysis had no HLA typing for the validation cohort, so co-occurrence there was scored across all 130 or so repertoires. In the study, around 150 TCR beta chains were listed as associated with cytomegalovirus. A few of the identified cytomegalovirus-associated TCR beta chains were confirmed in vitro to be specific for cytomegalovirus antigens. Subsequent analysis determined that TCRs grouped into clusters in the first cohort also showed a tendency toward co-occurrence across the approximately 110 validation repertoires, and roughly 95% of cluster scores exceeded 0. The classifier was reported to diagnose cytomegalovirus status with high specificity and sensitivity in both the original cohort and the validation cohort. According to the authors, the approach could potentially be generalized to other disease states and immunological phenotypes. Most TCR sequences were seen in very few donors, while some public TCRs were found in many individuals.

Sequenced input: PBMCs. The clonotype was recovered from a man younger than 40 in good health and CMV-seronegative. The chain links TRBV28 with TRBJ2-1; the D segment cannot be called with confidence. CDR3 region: CASSQNYNEQFF. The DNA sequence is TGTGCCAGCAGCCAGAACTACAATGAGCAGTTCTTC.